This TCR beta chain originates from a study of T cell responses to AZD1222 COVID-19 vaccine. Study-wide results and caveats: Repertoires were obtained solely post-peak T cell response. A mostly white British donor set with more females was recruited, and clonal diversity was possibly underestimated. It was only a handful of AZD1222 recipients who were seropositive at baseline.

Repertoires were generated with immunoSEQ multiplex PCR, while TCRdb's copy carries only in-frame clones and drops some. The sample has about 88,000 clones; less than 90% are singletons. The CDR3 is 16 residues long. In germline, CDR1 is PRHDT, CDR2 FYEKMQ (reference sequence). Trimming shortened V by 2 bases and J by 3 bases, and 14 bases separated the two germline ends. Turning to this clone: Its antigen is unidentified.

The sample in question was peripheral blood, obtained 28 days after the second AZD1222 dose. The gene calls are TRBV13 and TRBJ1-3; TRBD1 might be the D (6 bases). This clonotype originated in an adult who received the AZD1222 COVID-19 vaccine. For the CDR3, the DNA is TGTGCCAGCAGCTTAAAAGCAGGGGTCAGTGGAAACACCATATATTTT. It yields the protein CASSLKAGVSGNTIYF.